There are a few counts of the clone carrying this T cell receptor beta chain. Its antigen is not identified. The TCRbeta library was prepared with unique molecular identifiers. TCRdb redid the calling of the PCR reads with MiXCR, one entry per CDR3 protein. The repertoire includes hundreds of thousands of distinct CDR3 sequences, around a sixth of them detected once, and around 45% sits in the top ten. The CDR3 sequence is 13 residues long. V shed 3 bases and J 15 bases; nucleotides not matched to a gene: 11. CDR1 and CDR2 (germline): LNHNV, YYDKDF (reference sequence). The data derive from a study of T-cell reconstitution after alpha-beta-depleted transplantation in children. Findings of the study overall: At the one-year point after transplant, T-cell counts and TCRbeta diversity were found to come mostly from T cells that had been newly produced. Surviving recipient T cells and thymic progenitors produced the high day-60 TCRbeta diversity seen in some patients. Two months or so post-transplant, alpha-beta T cells reportedly derived from several hundred expanded graft clones.

This receptor was obtained from a male patient aged 2-10 years who had a stem cell transplant for acute lymphoblastic leukemia, so the T cells may come from the graft donor. The source material was PBMCs, mostly from graft donor cells, sampled 360 days after TCRalphabeta/CD19-depleted stem cell transplant. V usage is TRBV15 and J usage is TRBJ1-5; 7 bases align to TRBD1. This chain's CDR3 is CATSRGEKGASHF. CDR3 nucleotides: TGTGCCACCAGCAGGGGTGAGAAGGGGGCATCGCATTTT. Together with reference TRBV15 and TRBJ1-5, the CDR3 gives the full variable domain: DAMVIQNPRYQVTQFGKPVTLSCSQTLNHNVMYWYQQKSSQAPKLLFHYYDKDFNNEADTPDNFQSRRPNTSFCFLDIRSPGLGDTAMYLCATSRGEKGASHFGDGTRLSIL.